This T cell receptor beta chain is drawn from a study of beta chain features in type 1 diabetes. Expressed TCRB transcripts were sequenced because the entire RNA isolate underwent reverse transcription. Sequencing was performed with immunoSEQ multiplex PCR; in TCRdb, only in-frame clones are kept and a portion is missing. The table shows 300,000 or so clones, with roughly an eighth occurring only once. Trimming stripped 8 bases from V and 2 bases from J, with 16 bases between. The CDR3 runs to 14 residues. The germline V gene has CDR1 MDHEN and CDR2 SYDVKM. This clone turned up a few times. Its antigen is as yet unknown. Broader study findings: For Type 1 diabetes patients, all four CD4+ subsets carried TCRB CDR3s that were moderately but significantly shorter.

Sorting based on CD45RO/CCR7/CD25/CD127/CD95/CD27 separated CD4+ naive, central memory, regulatory and stem cell-like memory cells. The authors obtained over 95% purity in all sorted populations. The TCR was taken from a man under 40 with type 1 diabetes. Material: naive CD4+ T cells from blood. The rearrangement links TRBV28 to TRBJ2-7, with D possibly being TRBD2 (5 bases). The CDR3 sequence: CASGPAGSTYEQYF. CDR3 DNA: TGTGCCAGCGGACCCGCGGGCAGCACCTACGAGCAGTACTTC.